The rows below give T cell receptor beta chains drawn from one sample of a study of Graves' ophthalmopathy and Graves' hyperthyroidism. Each CDR3 protein is one row after TCRdb ran MiXCR on the multiplex PCR reads. The table lists roughly 300,000 distinct CDR3 sequences, roughly 17% of them singletons. The sample taken for sequencing was peripheral blood. The receptor set was obtained from an adult man with Graves' ophthalmopathy. Each CDR3 is given with its conserved first and last residue. The D gene is left open where the match is weak. Only part of the rows carry a size: once, few, many, or a class if the clone is expanded.

DNA: TGCAGTGCCCTGGGACAGGGAGCCTACGAGCAGTACTTC; CDR3: CSALGQGAYEQYF; size: many; J: TRBJ2-7; V: TRBV20-1; D: TRBD1
DNA: TGTGCCAGCAGCTCTAACTATAATTCACCCCTCCACTTT; CDR3: CASSSNYNSPLHF; size: many; J: TRBJ1-6; V: TRBV11-2; D: .
DNA: TGTGCCAGCAGCTCCCGGGGGGGGGCGGGTTACGAGCAGTACTTC; CDR3: CASSSRGGAGYEQYF; size: many; J: TRBJ2-7; V: TRBV7-2; D: TRBD2
DNA: TGTGCCAGCAGCTTAGCGTATCGACAGAGAACGAACACCGGGGAGCTGTTTTTT; CDR3: CASSLAYRQRTNTGELFF; size: many; J: TRBJ2-2; V: TRBV7-2; D: .
DNA: TGTGCCAGCAGCTCCTCCGCGGGCAAATATGGCTACACCTTC; CDR3: CASSSSAGKYGYTF; size: .; J: TRBJ1-2; V: TRBV7-8; D: .
DNA: TGCAGTGCTAGTGTCCCGGGATTCCTTGGAAACACCATATATTTT; CDR3: CSASVPGFLGNTIYF; size: many; J: TRBJ1-3; V: TRBV20-1; D: .
DNA: TGCAGTGCTACCGGGGCCCTCACCGGGGAGCTGTTTTTT; CDR3: CSATGALTGELFF; size: .; J: TRBJ2-2; V: TRBV20-1; D: .
DNA: TGTGCCACCAGCAGAGATAGGGGGCCGGAGACCCAGTACTTC; CDR3: CATSRDRGPETQYF; size: .; J: TRBJ2-5; V: TRBV15; D: TRBD1
DNA: TGTGCCAGCAGTTACGGGAACCACGGGTACGAGCAGTACTTC; CDR3: CASSYGNHGYEQYF; size: few; J: TRBJ2-7; V: TRBV6-5; D: .
DNA: TGTGCCACCACGTGGGGTAGGAACGAGCAGTACTTC; CDR3: CATTWGRNEQYF; size: many; J: TRBJ2-7; V: TRBV28; D: .
DNA: TGTGCCTGGAGAAGCAAGGGGGCAGATAACTATGGCTACACCTTC; CDR3: CAWRSKGADNYGYTF; size: many; J: TRBJ1-2; V: TRBV30; D: TRBD1
DNA: TGTGCCAGCAGCTTCGCGCCGTTTAAACCGGGCGTCGAGCAGTACTTC; CDR3: CASSFAPFKPGVEQYF; size: many; J: TRBJ2-7; V: TRBV7-9; D: .
DNA: TGCGCCAGCAGCTTGTTTCAGAAAGAGACCCAGTACTTC; CDR3: CASSLFQKETQYF; size: many; J: TRBJ2-5; V: TRBV5-1; D: .
DNA: TGCGCCAGCAGCTTGGAGGGGACGAGAGATACGCAGTATTTT; CDR3: CASSLEGTRDTQYF; size: few; J: TRBJ2-3; V: TRBV5-1; D: .
DNA: TGCAGTGCTAGAGATGGTGCTTCAATCTACGAGCAGTACTTC; CDR3: CSARDGASIYEQYF; size: many; J: TRBJ2-7; V: TRBV20-1; D: .
DNA: TGTGCCATCAGTGATGGGGGGGAGACCCAGTACTTC; CDR3: CAISDGGETQYF; size: many; J: TRBJ2-5; V: TRBV10-3; D: .
DNA: TGTGCCAGCACCAAAAAGGAGGCTAGCGGGAGCTTCGAGACCCAGTACTTC; CDR3: CASTKKEASGSFETQYF; size: .; J: TRBJ2-5; V: TRBV6-1; D: TRBD2
DNA: TGTGCCAGCAGTAGGGACGTAGGGGCGGAGACCCAGTACTTC; CDR3: CASSRDVGAETQYF; size: many; J: TRBJ2-5; V: TRBV6-5; D: .
DNA: TGTGCCAGCAGTTTGATCGGGGACAGATACACTGAAGCTTTCTTT; CDR3: CASSLIGDRYTEAFF; size: many; J: TRBJ1-1; V: TRBV12-3/TRBV12-4; D: TRBD1
DNA: TGTGCCAGCAGTTTGACAGGGGGCGCTTATGGCTACACCTTC; CDR3: CASSLTGGAYGYTF; size: many; J: TRBJ1-2; V: TRBV27; D: TRBD1
DNA: TGTGCCAGCAGCCACAGGGCGAACACCGGGGAGCTGTTTTTT; CDR3: CASSHRANTGELFF; size: many; J: TRBJ2-2; V: TRBV12-3/TRBV12-4; D: .
DNA: TGTGCCAGCAGGTTACGGGGGACGGGGAACACCGGGGAGCTGTTTTTT; CDR3: CASRLRGTGNTGELFF; size: many; J: TRBJ2-2; V: TRBV11-1; D: .
DNA: TGTGCCAGCAGTCAGTACAGGGGTTCCTACGAGCAGTACTTC; CDR3: CASSQYRGSYEQYF; size: few; J: TRBJ2-7; V: TRBV2; D: TRBD1
DNA: TGCAGTGCTCAAACGGGAAGCCACTACTACGAGCAGTACTTC; CDR3: CSAQTGSHYYEQYF; size: many; J: TRBJ2-7; V: TRBV20-1; D: .
DNA: TGTGCCACCAGTGTCGGACAAGAGACCCAGTACTTC; CDR3: CATSVGQETQYF; size: many; J: TRBJ2-5; V: TRBV15; D: .
DNA: TGTGCCACCAGCAGAACCTCGACAGGGGGCCTTGCCGAGCAGTACTTC; CDR3: CATSRTSTGGLAEQYF; size: many; J: TRBJ2-7; V: TRBV15; D: TRBD1
DNA: TGTGCCAGCAGTACCGGAGGACAGGGCACTGAAGCTTTCTTT; CDR3: CASSTGGQGTEAFF; size: many; J: TRBJ1-1; V: TRBV6-2/TRBV6-3; D: TRBD1
DNA: TGTGCCAGCAGATCGCAGGGATCTAGCGACGAGCAGTACTTC; CDR3: CASRSQGSSDEQYF; size: many; J: TRBJ2-7; V: TRBV4-2; D: .
DNA: TGTGCCAGCAGAATTATGTCGGGGAGGTCCGGGGAGCTGTTTTTT; CDR3: CASRIMSGRSGELFF; size: many; J: TRBJ2-2; V: TRBV28; D: .
DNA: TGTGCCAGTAGTCCATTAACAACGAACACTGAAGCTTTCTTT; CDR3: CASSPLTTNTEAFF; size: many; J: TRBJ1-1; V: TRBV19; D: .